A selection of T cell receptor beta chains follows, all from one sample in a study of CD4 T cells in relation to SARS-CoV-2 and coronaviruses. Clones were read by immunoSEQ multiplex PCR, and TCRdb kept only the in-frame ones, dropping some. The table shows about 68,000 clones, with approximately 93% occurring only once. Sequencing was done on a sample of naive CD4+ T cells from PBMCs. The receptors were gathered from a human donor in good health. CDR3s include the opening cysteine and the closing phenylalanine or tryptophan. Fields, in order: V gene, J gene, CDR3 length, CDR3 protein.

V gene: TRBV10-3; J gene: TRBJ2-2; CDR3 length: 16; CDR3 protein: CAISESGGSGTGELFF
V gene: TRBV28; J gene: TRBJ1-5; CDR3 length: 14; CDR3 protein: CASSSPFQGQPQHF
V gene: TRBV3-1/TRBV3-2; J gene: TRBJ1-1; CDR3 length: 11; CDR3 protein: CASSQGTEAFF
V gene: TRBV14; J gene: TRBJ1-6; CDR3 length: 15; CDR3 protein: CASSQDAGRNSPLHF
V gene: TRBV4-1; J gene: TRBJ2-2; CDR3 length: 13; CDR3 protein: CASSYRAAGELFF
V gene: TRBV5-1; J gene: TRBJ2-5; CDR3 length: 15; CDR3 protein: CASSLVSGSQETQYF
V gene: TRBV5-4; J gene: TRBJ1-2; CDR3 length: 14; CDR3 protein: CASSLGGSNYGYTF
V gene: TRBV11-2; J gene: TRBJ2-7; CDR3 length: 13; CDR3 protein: CASSTTGSYEQYF
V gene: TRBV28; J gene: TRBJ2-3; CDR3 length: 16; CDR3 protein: CASSPGTSGAIDTQYF
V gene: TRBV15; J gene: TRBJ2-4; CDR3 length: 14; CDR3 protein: CATSRTSAKNIQYF
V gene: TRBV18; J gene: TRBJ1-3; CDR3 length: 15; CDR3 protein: CASSYRWDSGNTIYF
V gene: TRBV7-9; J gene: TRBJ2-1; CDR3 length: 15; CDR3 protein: CASSENRVPVSEQFF
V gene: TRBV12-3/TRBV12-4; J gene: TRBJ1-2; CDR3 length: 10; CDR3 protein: CASSTYGYTF
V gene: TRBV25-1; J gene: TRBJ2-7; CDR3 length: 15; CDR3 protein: CASSESGRGRGEQYF
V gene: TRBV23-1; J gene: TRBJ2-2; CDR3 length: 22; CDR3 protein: CASSLSFGTGRRPGDNTGELFF
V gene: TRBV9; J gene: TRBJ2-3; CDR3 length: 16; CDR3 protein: CASSDHERRYTDTQYF
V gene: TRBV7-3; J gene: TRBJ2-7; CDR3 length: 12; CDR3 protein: CASCERNYEQYF
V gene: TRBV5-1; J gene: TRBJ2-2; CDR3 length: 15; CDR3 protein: CASSLGTGVTGELFF
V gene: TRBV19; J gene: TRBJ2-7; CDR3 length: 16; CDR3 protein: CASSIGGGSRSYEQYF
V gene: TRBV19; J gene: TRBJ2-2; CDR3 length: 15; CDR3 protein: CASSTGLLLRGELFF
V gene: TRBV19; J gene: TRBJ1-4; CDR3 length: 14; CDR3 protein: CASSIDLRTGQLFF
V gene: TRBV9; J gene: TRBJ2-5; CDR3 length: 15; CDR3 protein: CASSVATGIQETQYF
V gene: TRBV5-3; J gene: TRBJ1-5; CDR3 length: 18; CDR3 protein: CARSVLGQGGYSNQPQHF
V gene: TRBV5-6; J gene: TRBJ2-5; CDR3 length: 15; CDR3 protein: CASSPPSGGGETQYF
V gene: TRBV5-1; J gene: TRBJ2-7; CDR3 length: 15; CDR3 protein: CASSQTSGRAYEQYF
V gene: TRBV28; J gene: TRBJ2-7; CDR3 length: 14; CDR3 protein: CASSLTTGAYEQYF
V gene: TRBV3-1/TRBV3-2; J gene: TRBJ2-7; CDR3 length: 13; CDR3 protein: CASSLGNFYEQYF
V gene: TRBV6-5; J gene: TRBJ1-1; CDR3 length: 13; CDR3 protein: CATQQIMNTEAFF
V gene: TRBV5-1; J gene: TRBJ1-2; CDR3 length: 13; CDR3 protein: CASSVDRFYGYTF
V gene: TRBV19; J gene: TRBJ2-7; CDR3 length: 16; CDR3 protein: CASSRVPGATTYEQYF
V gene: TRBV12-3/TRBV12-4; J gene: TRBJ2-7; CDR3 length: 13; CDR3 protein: CASSSGQYYEQYF
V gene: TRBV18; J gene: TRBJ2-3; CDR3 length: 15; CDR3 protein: CASAEPTGPVDTQYF
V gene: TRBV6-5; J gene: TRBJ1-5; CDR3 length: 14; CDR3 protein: CASSYSSSNQPQHF
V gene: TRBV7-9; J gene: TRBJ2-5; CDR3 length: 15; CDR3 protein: CASSLWSSGRETQYF
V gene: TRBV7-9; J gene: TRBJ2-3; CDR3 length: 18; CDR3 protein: CASSLLRSRSGSSDTQYF
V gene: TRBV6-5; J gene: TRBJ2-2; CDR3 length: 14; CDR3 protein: CASKTGIYTGELFF
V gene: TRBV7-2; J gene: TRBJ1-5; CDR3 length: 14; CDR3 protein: CASSSTDSNQPQHF
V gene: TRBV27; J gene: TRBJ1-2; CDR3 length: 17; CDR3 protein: CASSQYTGTGGDYGYTF
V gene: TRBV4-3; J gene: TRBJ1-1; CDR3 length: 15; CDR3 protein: CASSQVADQGTEAFF
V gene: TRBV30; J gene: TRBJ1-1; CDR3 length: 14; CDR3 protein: CAWNLDRGRGEAFF
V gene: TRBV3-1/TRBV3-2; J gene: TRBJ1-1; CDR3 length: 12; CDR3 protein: CASSRERSEAFF
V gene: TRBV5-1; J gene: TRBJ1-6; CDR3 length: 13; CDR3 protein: CASSPTDSASLHF
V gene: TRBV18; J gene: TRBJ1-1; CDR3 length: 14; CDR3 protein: CASSPRSQGTEAFF
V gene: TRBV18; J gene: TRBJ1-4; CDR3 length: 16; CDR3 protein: CASSPRQGEANEKLFF
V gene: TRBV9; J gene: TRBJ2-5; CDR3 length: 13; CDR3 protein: CASSVGLLETQYF
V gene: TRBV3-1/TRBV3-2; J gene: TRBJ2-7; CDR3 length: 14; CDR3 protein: CASSYGTGAYEQYF
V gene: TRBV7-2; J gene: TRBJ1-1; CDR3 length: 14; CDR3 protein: CASSYGTANTEAFF
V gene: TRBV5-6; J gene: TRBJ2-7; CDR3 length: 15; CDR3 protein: CASSLPGQLNDEQYF
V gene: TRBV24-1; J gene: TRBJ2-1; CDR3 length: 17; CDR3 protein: CATSEITGDRGMYEQFF
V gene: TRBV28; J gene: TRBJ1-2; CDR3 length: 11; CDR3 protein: CASSSSYGYTF